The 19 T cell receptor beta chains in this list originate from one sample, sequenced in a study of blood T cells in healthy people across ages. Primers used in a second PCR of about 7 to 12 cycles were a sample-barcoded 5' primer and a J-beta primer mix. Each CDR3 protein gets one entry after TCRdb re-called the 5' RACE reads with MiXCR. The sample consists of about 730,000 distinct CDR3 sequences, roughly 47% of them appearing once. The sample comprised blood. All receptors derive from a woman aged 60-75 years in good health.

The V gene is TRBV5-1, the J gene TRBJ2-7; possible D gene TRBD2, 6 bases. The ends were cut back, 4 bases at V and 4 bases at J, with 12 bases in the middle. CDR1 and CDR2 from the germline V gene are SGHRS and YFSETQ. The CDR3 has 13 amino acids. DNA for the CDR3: TGCGCCAGCAGCCCCGGGGACTTTTACGAGCAGTACTTC. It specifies CASSPGDFYEQYF.

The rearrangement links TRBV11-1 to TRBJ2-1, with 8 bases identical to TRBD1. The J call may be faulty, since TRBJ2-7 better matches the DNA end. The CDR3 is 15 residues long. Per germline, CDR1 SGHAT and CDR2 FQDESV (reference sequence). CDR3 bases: TGTGCCAGCAGCTTAGGTGGGACAGGCTACAATGAGCAGTACTTC. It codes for CASSLGGTGYNEQYF.

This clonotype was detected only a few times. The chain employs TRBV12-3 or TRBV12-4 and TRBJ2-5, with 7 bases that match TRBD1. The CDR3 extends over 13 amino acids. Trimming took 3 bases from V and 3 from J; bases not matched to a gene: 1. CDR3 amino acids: CASSFGTEETQYF. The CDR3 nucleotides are TGTGCCAGCAGTTTCGGGACAGAAGAGACCCAGTACTTC.

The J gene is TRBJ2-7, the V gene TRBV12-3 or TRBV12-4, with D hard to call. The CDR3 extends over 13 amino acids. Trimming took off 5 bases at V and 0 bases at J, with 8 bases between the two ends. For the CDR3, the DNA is TGTGCCAGCAGTCCCCTGCGCTCCTACGAGCAGTACTTC. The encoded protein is CASSPLRSYEQYF.

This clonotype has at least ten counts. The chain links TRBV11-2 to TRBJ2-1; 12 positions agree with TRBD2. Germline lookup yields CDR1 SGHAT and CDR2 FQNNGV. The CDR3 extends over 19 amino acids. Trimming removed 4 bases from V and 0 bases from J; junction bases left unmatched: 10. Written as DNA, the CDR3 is TGTGCCAGCAGCTCCCTGACTAGCGGGAGAATCGGCTCCTACAATGAGCAGTTCTTC. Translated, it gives CASSSLTSGRIGSYNEQFF. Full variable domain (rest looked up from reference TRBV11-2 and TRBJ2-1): EAGVAQSPRYKIIEKRQSVAFWCNPISGHATLYWYQQILGQGPKLLIQFQNNGVVDDSQLPKDRFSAERLKGVDSTLKIQPAKLEDSAVYLCASSSLTSGRIGSYNEQFFGPGTRLTVL.

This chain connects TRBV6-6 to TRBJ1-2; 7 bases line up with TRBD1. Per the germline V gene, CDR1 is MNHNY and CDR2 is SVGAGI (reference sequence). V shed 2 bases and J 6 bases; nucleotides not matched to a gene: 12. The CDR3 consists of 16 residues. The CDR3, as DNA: TGTGCCAGCAGTTACGGACAGGCGGGGGGGTCGGATGGCTACACCTTC. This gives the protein CASSYGQAGGSDGYTF.

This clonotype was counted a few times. The CDR3 loop reads CASSQDADRTNEKLFF. The CDR3 nucleotides are TGCGCCAGCAGCCAAGATGCGGACAGGACTAATGAAAAACTGTTTTTT. The chain joins TRBV4-1 to TRBJ1-4; 7 bases line up with TRBD1. There are 16 residues in the CDR3. The junction had 3 bases not matched to a gene; V was cut back by 0 bases and J by 2 bases. Germline values: CDR1 MGHRA, CDR2 YSYEKL.

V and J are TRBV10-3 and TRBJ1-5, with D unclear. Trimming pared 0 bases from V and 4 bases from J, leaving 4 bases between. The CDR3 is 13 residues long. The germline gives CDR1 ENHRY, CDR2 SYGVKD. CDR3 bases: TGTGCCATCAGTGAGTCGCCTAATCAGCCCCAGCATTTT. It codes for CAISESPNQPQHF.

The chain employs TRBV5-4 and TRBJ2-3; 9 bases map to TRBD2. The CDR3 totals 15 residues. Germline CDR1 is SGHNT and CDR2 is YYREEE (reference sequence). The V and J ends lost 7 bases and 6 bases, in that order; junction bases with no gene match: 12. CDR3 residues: CASGPLAGASDTQYF. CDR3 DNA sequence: TGTGCCAGCGGGCCCTTAGCGGGAGCCTCTGATACGCAGTATTTT.

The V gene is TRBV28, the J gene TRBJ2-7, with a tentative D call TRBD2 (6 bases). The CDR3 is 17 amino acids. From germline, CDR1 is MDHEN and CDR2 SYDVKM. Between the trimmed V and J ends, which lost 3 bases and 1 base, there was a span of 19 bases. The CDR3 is CASSFQSGTQPSYEQYF. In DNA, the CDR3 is TGTGCCAGCAGTTTCCAATCCGGGACTCAACCTTCCTACGAGCAGTACTTC.

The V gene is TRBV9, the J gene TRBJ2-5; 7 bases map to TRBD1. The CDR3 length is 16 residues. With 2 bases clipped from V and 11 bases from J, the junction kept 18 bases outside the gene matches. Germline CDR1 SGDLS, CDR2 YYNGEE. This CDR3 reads CASSVVGDRVHNEQYF. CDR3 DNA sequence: TGTGCCAGCAGCGTTGTCGGCGACAGGGTACACAATGAGCAGTACTTC.

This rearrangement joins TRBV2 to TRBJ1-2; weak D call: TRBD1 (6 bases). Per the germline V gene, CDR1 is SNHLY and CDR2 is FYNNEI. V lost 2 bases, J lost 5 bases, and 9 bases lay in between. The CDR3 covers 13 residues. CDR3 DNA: TGTGCCAGCAGTGAACAGGGGCGATATGGCTACACCTTC. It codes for CASSEQGRYGYTF.

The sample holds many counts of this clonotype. CDR3 amino acids: CASSRGLADYEQYF. The CDR3 DNA reads as TGCGCCAGCAGCCGCGGACTAGCGGACTACGAGCAGTACTTC. This chain uses TRBV4-3 with TRBJ2-7; 10 bases are a match to TRBD2. In germline, CDR1 is LGHNA, CDR2 YSLEER. This CDR3 region has 14 residues. V lost 4 bases to trimming and J lost 3 bases; unmatched junction nucleotides: 3.

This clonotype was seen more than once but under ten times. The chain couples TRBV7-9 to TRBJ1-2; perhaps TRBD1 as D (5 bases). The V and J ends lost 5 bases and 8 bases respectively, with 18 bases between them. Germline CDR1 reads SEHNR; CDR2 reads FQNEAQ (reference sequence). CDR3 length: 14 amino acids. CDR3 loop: CASSKVQGFRGYTF. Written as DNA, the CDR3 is TGTGCCAGCAGCAAGGTCCAGGGATTCCGCGGCTACACCTTC.

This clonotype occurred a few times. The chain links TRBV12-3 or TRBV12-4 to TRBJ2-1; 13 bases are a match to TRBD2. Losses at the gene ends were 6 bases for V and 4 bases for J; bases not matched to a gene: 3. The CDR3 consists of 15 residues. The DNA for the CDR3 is TGTGCCAGCAGAAGGACTAGCGGGGGTTACAATGAGCAGTTCTTC. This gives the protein CASRRTSGGYNEQFF.

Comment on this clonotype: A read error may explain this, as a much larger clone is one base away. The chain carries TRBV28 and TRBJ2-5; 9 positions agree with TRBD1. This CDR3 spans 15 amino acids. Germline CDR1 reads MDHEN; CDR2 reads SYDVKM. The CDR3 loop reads CAGSLTPGQGSLWYF. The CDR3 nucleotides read TGTGCCGGCAGTTTAACGCCGGGACAGGGTTCCTTGTGGTACTTC.

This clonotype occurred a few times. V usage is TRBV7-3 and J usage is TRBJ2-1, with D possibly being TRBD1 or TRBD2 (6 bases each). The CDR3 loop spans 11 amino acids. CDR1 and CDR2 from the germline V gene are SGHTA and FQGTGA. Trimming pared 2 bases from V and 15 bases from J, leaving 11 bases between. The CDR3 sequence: CASSLGGGWFF. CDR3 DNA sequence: TGTGCCAGCAGCTTAGGAGGGGGATGGTTCTTC.

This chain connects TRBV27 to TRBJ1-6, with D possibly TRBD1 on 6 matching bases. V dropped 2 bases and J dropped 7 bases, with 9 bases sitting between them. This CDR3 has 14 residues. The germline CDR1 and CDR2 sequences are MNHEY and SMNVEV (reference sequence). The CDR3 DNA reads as TGTGCCAGCAGTTTAAGGGGGATGAATTCACCCCTCCACTTT. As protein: CASSLRGMNSPLHF.

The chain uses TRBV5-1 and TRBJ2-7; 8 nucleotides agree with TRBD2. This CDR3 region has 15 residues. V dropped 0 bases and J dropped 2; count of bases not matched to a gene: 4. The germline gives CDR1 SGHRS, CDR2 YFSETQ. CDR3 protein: CASSLALAGTYEQYF. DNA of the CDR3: TGCGCCAGCAGCTTGGCGCTAGCGGGCACCTACGAGCAGTACTTC.